These 7 T cell receptor beta chains came from one sample sequenced in a study of OX40 agonist ivuxolimab in advanced cancers. Method: immunoSEQ multiplex PCR; TCRdb's copy keeps in-frame clones and lacks some. The profile shows tens of thousands of clones, 84% of them singletons. The specimen was CD4+ or CD8+ T cells sorted from blood, collected in a trial of the OX40 agonist ivuxolimab. These receptor sequences come from an adult with an advanced solid tumor such as melanoma, head and neck, liver or kidney cancer.

The genes are TRBV15 and TRBJ2-5, with D possibly being TRBD2 (6 bases). The CDR3 is 16 amino acids. V was clipped by 1 base and J by 1 base, with 13 bases between them. Per the germline V gene, CDR1 is LNHNV and CDR2 is YYDKDF (reference sequence). The DNA of the CDR3 is TGTGCCACCAGCAGAGGTCGGGGGAGTAGCCAAGAGACCCAGTACTTC. As protein: CATSRGRGSSQETQYF.

The rearrangement links TRBV12-5 to TRBJ2-3; D is undetermined. The CDR3 is 15 amino acids. The germline V gene has CDR1 LGHNT and CDR2 FRNRAP. V dropped 7 bases and J dropped 4 bases, with 18 bases sitting between them. This chain's CDR3 is CASDLSLGRPDTQYF. CDR3 bases: TGTGCTAGTGACCTATCCCTCGGGCGACCAGATACGCAGTATTTT. Complete variable domain (other parts from reference TRBV12-5 and TRBJ2-3): DARVTQTPRHKVTEMGQEVTMRCQPILGHNTVFWYRQTMMQGLELLAYFRNRAPLDDSGMPKDRFSAEMPDATLATLKIQPSEPRDSAVYFCASDLSLGRPDTQYFGPGTRLTVL.

The genes are TRBV15 and TRBJ1-2; D is perhaps TRBD1 (5 bases). Germline-derived CDR1 and CDR2 are LNHNV and YYDKDF (reference sequence). Trimming shortened V by 1 base and J by 1 base, and 7 bases separated the two germline ends. This CDR3 contains 14 residues. The CDR3 sequence is CATSRVDSNYGYTF. Written as DNA, the CDR3 is TGTGCCACCAGCAGAGTAGACAGTAACTATGGCTACACCTTC. The whole variable domain, filled in from reference TRBV15 and TRBJ1-2, reads DAMVIQNPRYQVTQFGKPVTLSCSQTLNHNVMYWYQQKSSQAPKLLFHYYDKDFNNEADTPDNFQSRRPNTSFCFLDIRSPGLGDTAMYLCATSRVDSNYGYTFGSGTRLTVV.

V and J are TRBV5-6 and TRBJ2-4; TRBD1 agrees at 8 bases. Unmatched junction bases numbered 2, after V lost 1 base and J lost 5 bases. In germline, CDR1 is SGHDT, CDR2 YYEEEE. The CDR3 has 14 residues. The chain's CDR3 is CASSLRTGQNIQYF. DNA for the CDR3: TGTGCCAGCAGCTTGAGGACAGGGCAAAACATTCAGTACTTC. Filled out from reference TRBV5-6 and TRBJ2-4, the complete variable domain reads DAGVTQSPTHLIKTRGQQVTLRCSPKSGHDTVSWYQQALGQGPQFIFQYYEEEERQRGNFPDRFSGHQFPNYSSELNVNALLLGDSALYLCASSLRTGQNIQYFGAGTRLSVL.

The gene calls are TRBV19 and TRBJ2-1, with 8 positions matching TRBD2. This CDR3 has 16 residues. J gave up 9 bases and V 0 bases, and 10 bases lay outside the gene matches. Germline V gene lookup returns CDR1 LNHDA and CDR2 SQIVND (reference sequence). The CDR3 nucleotides are TGTGCCAGTAGTATAGATCAGGGTCTAGCGGGCGGTGAGCAGTTCTTC. This gives the protein CASSIDQGLAGGEQFF.

The chain has TRBV2 and TRBJ1-2, with D unresolved. V was clipped by 7 bases and J by 8 bases, with 17 bases between them. This CDR3 comprises 13 residues. Germline CDR1 is SNHLY and CDR2 is FYNNEI. The CDR3 reads CASTSESPGGYTF. As DNA, the CDR3 is TGTGCCAGCACTTCGGAATCGCCAGGCGGCTACACCTTC.

This chain uses TRBV7-3 with TRBJ1-1; 8 bases agree with TRBD1. The J segment lost 4 bases and the V segment lost 0 bases, leaving 1 base of the junction unmatched. CDR1 is SGHTA, CDR2 FQGTGA, per germline. This CDR3 is 14 amino acids long. The chain's CDR3 is CASSLTDRVTEAFF. Here the CDR3 DNA reads TGTGCCAGCAGCTTAACGGACAGGGTCACTGAAGCTTTCTTT.